This T cell receptor (beta chain) was sequenced in a study of beta chain features in type 1 diabetes. About the research overall: Patient and healthy donor groups were alike in age, gender and cell yields.

The J segment lost 4 bases and the V segment lost 3 bases, leaving 8 bases of the junction unmatched. Per germline, CDR1 SQVTM and CDR2 ANQGSEA. The CDR3 loop spans 15 amino acids. This clone was seen only a few times. Reverse transcription of all isolated RNA meant that expressed TCRB transcripts were sequenced. Measured with immunoSEQ multiplex PCR; TCRdb has only the in-frame clones, and not every one. This table has roughly 500,000 clones, 9.5% to 12% appearing once. Sequences were obtained from naive CD4+ T cells from blood. This clonotype originated in a woman under 30 in good health. This rearrangement joins TRBV29-1 to TRBJ2-1; 8 positions match TRBD2. DNA for the CDR3: TGCAGCGTTGATGGGAGCGGGAGAACATACAATGAGCAGTTCTTC. Amino acid sequence: CSVDGSGRTYNEQFF.